The 25 T cell receptor beta chains given below trace back to one sample, sequenced in a study of blood T cell repertoires in COVID-19. TCRdb keeps only in-frame clones here, not all; method: immunoSEQ multiplex PCR. Found here are a few hundred thousand clones, roughly nine tenths of them singletons; the top ten hold roughly 6.7%. The sample comprised peripheral blood. All receptors derive from a man younger than 30 who had recovered from COVID-19.

The V and J genes are TRBV3-1 (or the pseudogene TRBV3-2) and TRBJ1-3; the match to TRBD1 covers 7 bases. Germline-derived CDR1 and CDR2 are LGHDT and YNNKEL (reference sequence). The CDR3 consists of 17 residues. The ends lost 4 bases at V and 0 bases at J; junction bases unmatched: 9. CDR3 in amino acids: CASSRGTAGGSGNTIYF. The CDR3 nucleotides are TGTGCCAGCAGCCGCGGGACGGCAGGGGGCTCTGGAAACACCATATATTTT.

V is TRBV18 and J is TRBJ2-2; 8 positions match TRBD1. The germline V gene has CDR1 KGHSH and CDR2 LQKENI. The junction had 19 bases not matched to a gene; V was cut back by 6 bases and J by 4 bases. The CDR3 is made up of 19 amino acids. The CDR3 nucleotides read TGTGCCAGCTCGCTCCTAAACCTGCGTGGACAGGGCGGCACCGGGGAGCTGTTTTTT. Amino acids: CASSLLNLRGQGGTGELFF.

This sequence joins TRBV6-2 or TRBV6-3 and TRBJ1-5, with TRBD1 as a possible D gene (5 bases). Trimming removed 2 bases at V and 3 bases at J, with 11 bases between. CDR3 length: 15 residues. CDR1 MNHEY and CDR2 SVGEGT come from the germline V gene. Written as DNA, the CDR3 is TGTGCCAGCAGTTACGGTGACAGATACAATCAGCCCCAGCATTTT. Translation gives CASSYGDRYNQPQHF.

The genes are TRBV27 and TRBJ2-1, with D possibly TRBD1 on 5 matching bases. V lost 2 bases, J lost 4 bases, and 12 bases lay in between. This CDR3 contains 15 residues. The germline CDR1 and CDR2 sequences are MNHEY and SMNVEV (reference sequence). CDR3 amino acids: CASSLTRVPYNEQFF. The DNA of the CDR3 is TGTGCCAGCAGTTTAACCAGGGTGCCTTACAATGAGCAGTTCTTC.

CDR3: CASSIPDREGYGYTF. The CDR3 DNA sequence: TGTGCCAGTAGTATTCCGGACAGGGAAGGCTATGGCTACACCTTC. This sequence joins TRBV19 and TRBJ1-2; 8 nucleotides match TRBD1. The CDR3 contains 15 residues. The germline gives CDR1 LNHDA, CDR2 SQIVND (reference sequence). V shed 3 bases, J shed 4 bases, and the junction held 7 bases outside the gene matches.

The chain has TRBV7-3 and TRBJ2-1; 10 bases align to TRBD2. Germline V gene data show CDR1 as SGHTA and CDR2 as FQGTGA. The V and J ends lost 5 bases and 0 bases, in that order; junction bases with no gene match: 10. This CDR3 is 18 amino acids long. The chain's CDR3 is CASSASGGPSSSYNEQFF. Here the CDR3 DNA reads TGTGCCAGCAGCGCTAGCGGGGGCCCTTCAAGCTCCTACAATGAGCAGTTCTTC.

V is TRBV11-2 and J is TRBJ2-1; D is unclear. V dropped 5 bases and J dropped 10 bases, with 9 bases sitting between them. The germline V gene has CDR1 SGHAT and CDR2 FQNNGV. The CDR3 extends over 11 amino acids. DNA for the CDR3: TGTGCCAGCAGCGTTTGGCCCGAGCAGTTCTTC. It translates to CASSVWPEQFF.

The rearrangement uses TRBV4-2 and TRBJ2-2; 8 positions match TRBD1. The CDR3 spans 15 residues. Per the germline V gene, CDR1 is LGHNA and CDR2 is YNFKEQ. Trimming cost V 1 base and J 5 bases; bases outside gene matches: 3. CDR3 coding DNA: TGTGCCAGCAGCCAAGGGTGGACAGGGACCGGGGAGCTGTTTTTT. This translates into CASSQGWTGTGELFF.

V gene TRBV6-5 combines with J gene TRBJ2-1; TRBD2 matches at 12 bases. V shed 5 bases, J shed 7 bases, and the junction held 6 bases outside the gene matches. This CDR3 is 15 amino acids long. Germline lookup yields CDR1 MNHEY and CDR2 SVGAGI. CDR3 sequence reads: CASSRLAGVGNEQFF. Here the CDR3 DNA reads TGTGCCAGCAGTCGACTAGCGGGAGTTGGGAATGAGCAGTTCTTC.

The chain recombines TRBV3-1 (or the pseudogene TRBV3-2) with TRBJ2-7, with D hard to call. V was trimmed by 1 base and J by 1 base, leaving 17 bases between them. The germline CDR1 and CDR2 sequences are LGHDT and YNNKEL (reference sequence). This CDR3 has 17 residues. The CDR3 here is CASSQGINSQRSYEQYF. The CDR3, as DNA: TGTGCCAGCAGCCAAGGGATTAACAGCCAACGATCCTACGAGCAGTACTTC.

The chain recombines TRBV29-1 with TRBJ2-2; TRBD2 aligns across 7 bases. The CDR3 is made up of 14 amino acids. Trimming took 3 bases from V and 2 from J; bases not matched to a gene: 3. Germline-derived CDR1 and CDR2 are SQVTM and ANQGSEA. CDR3 amino acids: CSVDWEGNTGELFF. Here the CDR3 DNA reads TGCAGCGTTGACTGGGAGGGTAACACCGGGGAGCTGTTTTTT.

V usage is TRBV24-1 and J usage is TRBJ1-5, with a tentative D call TRBD1 (5 bases). V lost 6 bases, J lost 0 bases, and 8 bases lay in between. Looked up from germline, CDR1 is KGHDR and CDR2 is SFDVKD. This CDR3 spans 14 amino acids. CDR3 in amino acids: CATSRQYSNQPQHF. The DNA for the CDR3 is TGTGCCACCAGTAGACAGTATAGCAATCAGCCCCAGCATTTT.

With regard to this clone: The same CDR3 arises from other DNA sequences in this sample as well. The CDR3 spells CASSPDRVNQPQHF. The CDR3 DNA reads TGTGCCAGCAGCCCGGACAGGGTTAATCAGCCCCAGCATTTT. The J gene is TRBJ1-5, the V gene TRBV7-9; 8 positions agree with TRBD1. The CDR3 spans 14 residues. Losses at the gene ends were 5 bases for V and 4 bases for J; bases not matched to a gene: 4. Germline V gene sequence: CDR1 SEHNR, CDR2 FQNEAQ (reference sequence).

V and J are TRBV7-6 and TRBJ1-4; 9 bases match TRBD1. Germline V gene sequence: CDR1 SGHVS, CDR2 FNYEAQ. The CDR3 consists of 16 residues. V lost 4 bases and J lost 1; bases outside the gene matches: 4. The CDR3 DNA follows: TGTGCCAGCAGCTACTGGACAGGGGAAACTAATGAAAAACTGTTTTTT. The encoded protein is CASSYWTGETNEKLFF. The variable domain in full, completed from reference TRBV7-6 and TRBJ1-4, reads GAGVSQSPRYKVTKRGQDVALRCDPISGHVSLYWYRQALGQGPEFLTYFNYEAQQDKSGLPNDRFSAERPEGSISTLTIQRTEQRDSAMYRCASSYWTGETNEKLFFGSGTQLSVL.

This clone was counted a single time. The rearrangement links TRBV11-2 to TRBJ2-5, with TRBD2 identical over 9 bases. The J segment lost 3 bases and the V segment lost 1 base, leaving 3 bases of the junction unmatched. In germline, CDR1 is SGHAT, CDR2 FQNNGV. The CDR3 is made up of 15 amino acids. CDR3 in amino acids: CASSLGGGAEETQYF. The CDR3 nucleotides read TGTGCCAGCAGCTTAGGCGGGGGGGCCGAAGAGACCCAGTACTTC.

The chain employs TRBV10-3 and TRBJ1-2; D may be TRBD1 (5 bases). The CDR3 extends over 13 amino acids. V lost 4 bases and J 5 bases, leaving 11 bases between the germline ends. Germline V lookup: CDR1 ENHRY, CDR2 SYGVKD. The CDR3 loop is CAISAGIGYGYTF. DNA for the CDR3: TGTGCCATCAGTGCAGGGATCGGGTATGGCTACACCTTC.

The chain employs TRBV25-1 and TRBJ1-6, with D unclear. V lost 4 bases to trimming and J lost 9 bases, with 10 bases between them. CDR3 length: 13 residues. Germline lookup yields CDR1 MGHDK and CDR2 SYGVNS. CDR3 nucleotide sequence: TGTGCCAGCAGTGCGGAATCAGGTTCACCCCTCCACTTT. Amino acids: CASSAESGSPLHF.

The CDR3 sequence is CASSTNSNEQFF. In DNA, the CDR3 is TGTGCCAGTAGTACCAATAGCAATGAGCAGTTCTTC. This sequence joins TRBV19 and TRBJ2-1; D ambiguous. Germline CDR1 and CDR2: LNHDA and SQIVND (reference sequence). V lost 4 bases and J lost 6, with 7 bases in between. The CDR3 runs to 12 residues.

The chain joins TRBV11-2 to TRBJ2-1; D gene ambiguous. The CDR3 totals 15 residues. Germline V CDR1 and CDR2: SGHAT, FQNNGV. V was pared by 0 bases and J by 7 bases, with 13 bases between. The CDR3 bases are TGTGCCAGCAGCTTAGAACTCCCGTCGAGTAATGAGCAGTTCTTC. This encodes CASSLELPSSNEQFF.

This clone was seen once. The rearrangement links TRBV18 to TRBJ2-7, with 9 bases aligning to TRBD1. This CDR3 comprises 17 residues. J was trimmed by 2 bases and V by 3 bases; bases with no gene match: 11. Per germline, CDR1 KGHSH and CDR2 LQKENI. The CDR3 DNA reads as TGTGCCAGCTCACCCCGGACAGGGGTCTATTCCACCTACGAGCAGTACTTC. The encoded protein is CASSPRTGVYSTYEQYF. The whole variable domain, filled in from reference TRBV18 and TRBJ2-7, reads NAGVMQNPRHLVRRRGQEARLRCSPMKGHSHVYWYRQLPEEGLKFMVYLQKENIIDESGMPKERFSAEFPKEGPSILRIQQVVRGDSAAYFCASSPRTGVYSTYEQYFGPGTRLTVT.

The chain recombines TRBV6-5 with TRBJ2-7; 10 bases are shared with TRBD2. Germline CDR1 and CDR2: MNHEY and SVGAGI. The CDR3 length is 15 residues. Trimming at V came to 6 bases and at J to 4 bases, leaving 9 bases not matched to a gene. CDR3 in DNA: TGTGCCAGCAGAATTCTAGCGGGAGAACGGTACGAGCAGTACTTC. This encodes CASRILAGERYEQYF.

CDR3 loop: CASSLSLAGRSYEQYF. The CDR3 bases are TGCGCCAGCAGCTTGAGTCTAGCGGGCCGTTCCTACGAGCAGTACTTC. The V gene is TRBV5-1, the J gene TRBJ2-7; 8 nucleotides line up with TRBD2. J gave up 1 base and V 1 base, and 7 bases lay outside the gene matches. Germline-derived CDR1 and CDR2 are SGHRS and YFSETQ. The CDR3 covers 16 residues.

The V call is TRBV18, the J call TRBJ2-1, with 8 bases lining up with TRBD1. From germline, CDR1 is KGHSH and CDR2 LQKENI. This CDR3 is 15 amino acids long. V gave up 3 bases and J gave up 6 bases; unmatched junction bases: 7. CDR3 nucleotide sequence: TGTGCCAGCTCACCCGACCCGACAGGGGCCAATGAGCAGTTCTTC. Its protein product is CASSPDPTGANEQFF.

This sequence joins TRBV2 and TRBJ1-2, with D uncertain. Trimming took 3 bases from V and 7 from J, leaving 12 bases between them. CDR3 size: 13 residues. The germline V gene has CDR1 SNHLY and CDR2 FYNNEI. CDR3 nucleotide sequence: TGTGCCAGCAGTGAGAGCGGTTCGGGTGGCTACACCTTC. Its protein product is CASSESGSGGYTF. The full variable domain, rest sourced from reference TRBV2 and TRBJ1-2, is EPEVTQTPSHQVTQMGQEVILRCVPISNHLYFYWYRQILGQKVEFLVSFYNNEISEKSEIFDDQFSVERPDGSNFTLKIRSTKLEDSAMYFCASSESGSGGYTFGSGTRLTVV.

The chain employs TRBV25-1 and TRBJ1-2; TRBD1 matches at 10 bases. V trimming: 3 bases; J trimming: 2 bases; junction bases outside the gene matches: 3. Germline V gene data show CDR1 as MGHDK and CDR2 as SYGVNS. This CDR3 comprises 15 residues. As DNA, the CDR3 is TGTGCCAGCAGTGATCCGGGACAGGGGAACTATGGCTACACCTTC. Its translation is CASSDPGQGNYGYTF.